This T cell receptor beta chain was documented in a study of glioma-infiltrating T cells. Amplification of TCR alpha and beta CDR3 regions from RNA used iRepertoire nested multiplex PCR. Input was roughly 95-450 ng of tissue mRNA or PBMC total RNA. TCRdb itself ran the multiplex PCR reads through MiXCR, one entry per CDR3 protein. The sample includes 100,000 to 150,000 distinct CDR3 sequences, about 25% of them seen just once. This clonotype appeared many times. Germline CDR1 SEHNR, CDR2 FQNEAQ (reference sequence). CDR3 length: 12 residues. V lost 5 bases, J lost 2 bases, and 6 bases lay in between. The origin of this receptor is a human donor with low-grade glioma or glioblastoma, undergoing nonglioma brain surgery, or in good health (not recorded which). This rearrangement joins TRBV7-9 to TRBJ2-5; possible D gene TRBD2, 6 bases. Sequenced input: glioma tissue, nonneoplastic brain tissue, or PBMCs (not recorded which). CDR3 loop: CASSGLQETQYF. The DNA for the CDR3 is TGTGCCAGCAGCGGACTACAAGAGACCCAGTACTTC.